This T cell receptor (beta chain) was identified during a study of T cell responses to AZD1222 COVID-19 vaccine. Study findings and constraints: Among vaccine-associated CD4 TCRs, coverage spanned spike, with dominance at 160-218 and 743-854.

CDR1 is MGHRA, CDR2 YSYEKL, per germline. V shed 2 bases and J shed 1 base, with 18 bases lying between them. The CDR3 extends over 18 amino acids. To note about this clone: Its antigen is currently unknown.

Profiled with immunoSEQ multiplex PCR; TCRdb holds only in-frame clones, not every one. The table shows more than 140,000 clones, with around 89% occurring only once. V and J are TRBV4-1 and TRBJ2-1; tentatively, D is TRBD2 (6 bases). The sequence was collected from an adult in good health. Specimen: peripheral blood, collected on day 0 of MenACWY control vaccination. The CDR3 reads CASSQILERAGSYNEQFF. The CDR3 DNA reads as TGCGCCAGCAGCCAAATTCTGGAGAGGGCGGGATCCTACAATGAGCAGTTCTTC.